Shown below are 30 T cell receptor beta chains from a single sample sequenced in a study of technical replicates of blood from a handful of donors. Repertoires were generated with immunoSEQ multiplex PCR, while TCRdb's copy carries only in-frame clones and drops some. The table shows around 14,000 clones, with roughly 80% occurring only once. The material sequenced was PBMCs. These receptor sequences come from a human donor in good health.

Here the CDR3 reads CASSTGLAGGQETQYF. The CDR3 bases are TGTGCCAGCAGCACGGGACTAGCGGGAGGACAAGAGACCCAGTACTTC. V is TRBV5-4 and J is TRBJ2-5; TRBD2 matches 15 bases. The J segment lost 2 bases and the V segment lost 4 bases, leaving 3 bases of the junction unmatched. CDR1 is SGHNT, CDR2 YYREEE, per germline (reference sequence). The CDR3 extends over 16 amino acids.

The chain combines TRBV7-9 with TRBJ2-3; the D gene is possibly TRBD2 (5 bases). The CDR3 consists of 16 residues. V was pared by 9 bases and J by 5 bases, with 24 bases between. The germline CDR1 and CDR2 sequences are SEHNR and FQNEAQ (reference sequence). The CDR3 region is CASSNFRDLLGDTQYF. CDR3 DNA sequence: TGTGCCAGTTCGAATTTCCGGGATTTGCTTGGAGATACGCAGTATTTT.

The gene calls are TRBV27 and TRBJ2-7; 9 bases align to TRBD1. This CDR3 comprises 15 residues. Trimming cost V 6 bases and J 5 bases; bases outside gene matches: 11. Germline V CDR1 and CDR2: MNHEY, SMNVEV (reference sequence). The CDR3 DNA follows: TGTGCCAGCAGCCCCCGGGACAGGGTTTCAAACGAGCAGTACTTC. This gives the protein CASSPRDRVSNEQYF.

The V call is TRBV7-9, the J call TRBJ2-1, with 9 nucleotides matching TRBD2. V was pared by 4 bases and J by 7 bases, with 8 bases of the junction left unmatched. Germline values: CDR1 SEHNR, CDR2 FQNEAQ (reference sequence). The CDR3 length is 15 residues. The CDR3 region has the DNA TGTGCCAGCAGCTCGCGGGGGGGTGATATGAATGAGCAGTTCTTC. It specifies CASSSRGGDMNEQFF.

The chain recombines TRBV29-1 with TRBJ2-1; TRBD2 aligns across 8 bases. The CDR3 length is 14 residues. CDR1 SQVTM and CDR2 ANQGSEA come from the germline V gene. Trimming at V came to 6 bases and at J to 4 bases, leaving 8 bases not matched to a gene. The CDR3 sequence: CSVEREFSYNEQFF. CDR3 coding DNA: TGCAGCGTGGAGCGGGAGTTCTCTTACAATGAGCAGTTCTTC.

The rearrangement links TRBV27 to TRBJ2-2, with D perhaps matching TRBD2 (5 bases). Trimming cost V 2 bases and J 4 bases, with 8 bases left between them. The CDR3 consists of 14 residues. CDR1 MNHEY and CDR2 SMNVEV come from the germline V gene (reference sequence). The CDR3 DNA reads TGTGCCAGCAGTTTAAACCGGGGCACCGGGGAGCTGTTTTTT. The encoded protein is CASSLNRGTGELFF.

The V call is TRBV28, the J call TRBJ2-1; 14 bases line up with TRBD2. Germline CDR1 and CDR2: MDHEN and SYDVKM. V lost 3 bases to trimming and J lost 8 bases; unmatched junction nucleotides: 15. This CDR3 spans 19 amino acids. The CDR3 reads CASSFTPGTSGGLLDEQFF. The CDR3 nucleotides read TGTGCCAGCAGTTTCACCCCCGGGACTAGCGGGGGCCTTCTGGATGAGCAGTTCTTC.

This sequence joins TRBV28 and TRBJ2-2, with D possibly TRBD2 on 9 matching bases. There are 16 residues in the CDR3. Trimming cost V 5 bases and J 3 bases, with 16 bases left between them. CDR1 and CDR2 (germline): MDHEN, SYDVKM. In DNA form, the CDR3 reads TGTGCCAGCAGTCCAGGGGGCGGGAGGGACACCGGGGAGCTGTTTTTT. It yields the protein CASSPGGGRDTGELFF. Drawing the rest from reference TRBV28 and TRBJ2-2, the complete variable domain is DVKVTQSSRYLVKRTGEKVFLECVQDMDHENMFWYRQDPGLGLRLIYFSYDVKMKEKGDIPEGYSVSREKKERFSLILESASTNQTSMYLCASSPGGGRDTGELFFGEGSRLTVL.

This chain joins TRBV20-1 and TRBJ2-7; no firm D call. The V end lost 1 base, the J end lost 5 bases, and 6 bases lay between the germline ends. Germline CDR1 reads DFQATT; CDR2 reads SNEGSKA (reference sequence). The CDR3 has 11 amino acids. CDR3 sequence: CSARAGDEQYF. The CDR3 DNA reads TGCAGTGCTAGAGCGGGTGACGAGCAGTACTTC.

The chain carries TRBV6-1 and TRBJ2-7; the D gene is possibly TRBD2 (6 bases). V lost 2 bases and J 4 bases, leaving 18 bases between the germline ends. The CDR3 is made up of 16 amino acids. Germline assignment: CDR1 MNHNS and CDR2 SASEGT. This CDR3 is CASSELAEGNPYEQYF. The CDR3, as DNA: TGTGCCAGCAGTGAATTGGCGGAGGGTAATCCATACGAGCAGTACTTC.

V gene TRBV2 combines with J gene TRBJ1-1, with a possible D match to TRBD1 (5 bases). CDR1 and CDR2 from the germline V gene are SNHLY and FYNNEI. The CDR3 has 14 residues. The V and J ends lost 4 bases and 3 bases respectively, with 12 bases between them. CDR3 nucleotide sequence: TGTGCCAGCAGTGCGCAGGGTACGGACACTGAAGCTTTCTTT. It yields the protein CASSAQGTDTEAFF. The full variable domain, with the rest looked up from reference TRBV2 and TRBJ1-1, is EPEVTQTPSHQVTQMGQEVILRCVPISNHLYFYWYRQILGQKVEFLVSFYNNEISEKSEIFDDQFSVERPDGSNFTLKIRSTKLEDSAMYFCASSAQGTDTEAFFGQGTRLTVV.

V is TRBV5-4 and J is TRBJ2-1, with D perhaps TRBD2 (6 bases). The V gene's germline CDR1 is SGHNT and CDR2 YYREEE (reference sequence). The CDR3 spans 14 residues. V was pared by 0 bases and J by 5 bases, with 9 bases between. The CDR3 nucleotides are TGTGCCAGCAGCTTGGGCGGGATCGACAATGAGCAGTTCTTC. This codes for CASSLGGIDNEQFF.

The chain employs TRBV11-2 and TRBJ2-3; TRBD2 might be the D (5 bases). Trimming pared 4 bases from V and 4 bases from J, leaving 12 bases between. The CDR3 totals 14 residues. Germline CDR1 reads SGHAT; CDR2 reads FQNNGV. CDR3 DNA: TGTGCCAGCAGCTCCCAGCGGATGTCAGATACGCAGTATTTT. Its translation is CASSSQRMSDTQYF.

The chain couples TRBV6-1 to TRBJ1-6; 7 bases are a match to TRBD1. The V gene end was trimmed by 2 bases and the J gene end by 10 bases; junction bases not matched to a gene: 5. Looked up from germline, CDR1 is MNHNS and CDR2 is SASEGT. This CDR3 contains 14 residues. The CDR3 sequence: CASSETTGLSPLHF. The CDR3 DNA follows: TGTGCCAGCAGTGAAACGACAGGGTTATCACCCCTCCACTTT.

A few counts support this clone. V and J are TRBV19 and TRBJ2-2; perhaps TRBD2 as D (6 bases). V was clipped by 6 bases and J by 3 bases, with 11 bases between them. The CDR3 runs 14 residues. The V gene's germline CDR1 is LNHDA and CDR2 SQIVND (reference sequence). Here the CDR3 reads CASRYGSYTGELFF. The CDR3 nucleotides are TGTGCCAGTAGGTACGGGAGCTACACCGGGGAGCTGTTTTTT. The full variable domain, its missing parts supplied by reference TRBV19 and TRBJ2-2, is DGGITQSPKYLFRKEGQNVTLSCEQNLNHDAMYWYRQDPGQGLRLIYYSQIVNDFQKGDIAEGYSVSREKKESFPLTVTSAQKNPTAFYLCASRYGSYTGELFFGEGSRLTVL.

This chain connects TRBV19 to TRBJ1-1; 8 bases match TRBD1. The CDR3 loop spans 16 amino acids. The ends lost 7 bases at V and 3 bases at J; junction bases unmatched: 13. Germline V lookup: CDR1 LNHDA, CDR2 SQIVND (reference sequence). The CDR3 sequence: CASTRDRNPGDTEAFF. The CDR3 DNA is TGTGCCAGTACCCGGGACAGGAACCCTGGGGACACTGAAGCTTTCTTT.

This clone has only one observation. Here the CDR3 reads CASSKNGGRCTDTQYF. DNA of the CDR3: TGTGCCAGCAGCAAAAATGGCGGGAGATGCACAGATACGCAGTATTTT. The V gene is TRBV21-1, the J gene TRBJ2-3; the D call TRBD2 from the table was never checked on the DNA. TRBV21-1 is deemed a pseudogene. This CDR3 contains 16 residues.

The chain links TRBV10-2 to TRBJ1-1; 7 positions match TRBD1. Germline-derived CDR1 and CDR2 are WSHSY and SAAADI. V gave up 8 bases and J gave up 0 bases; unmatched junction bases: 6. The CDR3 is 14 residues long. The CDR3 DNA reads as TGCGCCAGCCGTAACAGGGGACTGAACACTGAAGCTTTCTTT. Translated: CASRNRGLNTEAFF.

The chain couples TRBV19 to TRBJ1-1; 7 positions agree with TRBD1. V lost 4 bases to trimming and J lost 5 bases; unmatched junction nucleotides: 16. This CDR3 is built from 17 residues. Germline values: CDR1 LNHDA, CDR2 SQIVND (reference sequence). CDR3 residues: CASSRSKTGTPGTEAFF. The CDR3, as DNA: TGTGCCAGTAGTAGGAGTAAGACAGGGACCCCGGGGACTGAAGCTTTCTTT.

Written as DNA, the CDR3 is TGTGCCAGCAGCTGGCCACCGGGACAGGGAAGGAACACTGAAGCTTTCTTT. It is translated as CASSWPPGQGRNTEAFF. The V gene is TRBV5-4, the J gene TRBJ1-1; 9 nucleotides agree with TRBD1. The CDR3 is made up of 17 amino acids. Germline assignment: CDR1 SGHNT and CDR2 YYREEE (reference sequence). V shed 3 bases, J shed 1 base, and the junction held 10 bases outside the gene matches.

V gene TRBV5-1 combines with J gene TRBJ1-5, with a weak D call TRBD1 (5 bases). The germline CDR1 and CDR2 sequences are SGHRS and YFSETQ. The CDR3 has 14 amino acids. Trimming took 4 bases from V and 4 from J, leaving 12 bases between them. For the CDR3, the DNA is TGCGCCAGCAGCCTAGGGACTGCAAATCAGCCCCAGCATTTT. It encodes CASSLGTANQPQHF.

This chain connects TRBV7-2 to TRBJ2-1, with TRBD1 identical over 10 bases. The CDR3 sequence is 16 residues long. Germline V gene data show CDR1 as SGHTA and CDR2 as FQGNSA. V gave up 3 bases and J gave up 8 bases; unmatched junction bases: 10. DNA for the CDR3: TGTGCCAGCAGCTTCAAGACAGGGGGCGCGGGTGATGAGCAGTTCTTC. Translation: CASSFKTGGAGDEQFF.

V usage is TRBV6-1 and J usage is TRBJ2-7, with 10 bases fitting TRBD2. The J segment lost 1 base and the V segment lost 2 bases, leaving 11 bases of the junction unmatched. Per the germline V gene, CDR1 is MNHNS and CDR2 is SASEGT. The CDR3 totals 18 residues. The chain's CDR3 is CASSEMRSGRAVSYEQYF. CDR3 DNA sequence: TGTGCCAGCAGTGAAATGAGAAGCGGGAGGGCCGTATCCTACGAGCAGTACTTC.

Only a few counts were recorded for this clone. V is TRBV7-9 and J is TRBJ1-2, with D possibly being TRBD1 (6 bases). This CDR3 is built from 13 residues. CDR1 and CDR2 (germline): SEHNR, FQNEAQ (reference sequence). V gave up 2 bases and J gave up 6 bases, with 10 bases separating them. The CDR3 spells CASSLSDSDGYTF. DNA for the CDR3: TGTGCCAGCAGCTTATCGGACAGTGATGGCTACACCTTC.

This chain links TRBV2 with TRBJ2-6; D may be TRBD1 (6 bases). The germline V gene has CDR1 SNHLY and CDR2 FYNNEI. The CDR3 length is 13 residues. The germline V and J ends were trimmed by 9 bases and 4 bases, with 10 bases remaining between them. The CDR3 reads CARTGIGANVLTF. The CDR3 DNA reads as TGTGCCAGAACAGGGATAGGGGCCAACGTCCTGACTTTC.

This CDR3 reads CASSLKPLGLYTGELFF. DNA of the CDR3: TGTGCCAGCAGTTTAAAACCACTGGGACTGTACACCGGGGAGCTGTTTTTT. The chain joins TRBV27 to TRBJ2-2; D perhaps matches TRBD2 (6 bases). Germline V gives CDR1 MNHEY, CDR2 SMNVEV (reference sequence). Trimming took off 2 bases at V and 3 bases at J, with 16 bases between the two ends. The CDR3 runs to 17 residues.

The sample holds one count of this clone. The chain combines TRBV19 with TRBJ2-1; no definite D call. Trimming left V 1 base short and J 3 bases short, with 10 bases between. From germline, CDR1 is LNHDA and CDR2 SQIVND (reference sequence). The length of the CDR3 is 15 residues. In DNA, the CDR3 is TGTGCCAGTAGTATAGGACACCTTGGCTACAATGAGCAGTTCTTC. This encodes CASSIGHLGYNEQFF.

The CDR3 sequence: CASRPLTGSYNEQFF. The CDR3, as DNA: TGTGCCAGCAGACCTCTAACAGGGTCCTACAATGAGCAGTTCTTC. The chain couples TRBV6-5 to TRBJ2-1, with D tentatively TRBD1 (6 bases). The CDR3 sequence is 15 residues long. Germline CDR1 and CDR2: MNHEY and SVGAGI. Trimming removed 6 bases at V and 1 base at J, with 13 bases between.

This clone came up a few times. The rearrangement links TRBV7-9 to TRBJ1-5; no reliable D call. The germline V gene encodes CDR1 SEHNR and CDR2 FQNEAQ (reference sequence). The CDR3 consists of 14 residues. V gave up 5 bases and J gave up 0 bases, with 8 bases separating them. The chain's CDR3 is CASSPGISNQPQHF. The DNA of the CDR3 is TGTGCCAGCAGCCCCGGGATTAGCAATCAGCCCCAGCATTTT.

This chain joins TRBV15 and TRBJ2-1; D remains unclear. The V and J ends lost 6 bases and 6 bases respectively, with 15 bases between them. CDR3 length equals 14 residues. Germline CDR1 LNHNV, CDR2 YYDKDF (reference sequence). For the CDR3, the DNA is TGTGCCACCAGAGAAGGCACAGCCACCAATGAGCAGTTCTTC. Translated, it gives CATREGTATNEQFF.